A selection of T cell receptor beta chains follows, all from one sample in a study of control samples from healthy donors and cancer patients. The protocol was immunoSEQ multiplex PCR, while the TCRdb copy is restricted to in-frame clones and leaves out a portion. The data show around 74,000 clones, 85% to 95% seen once. Specimen: blood. These receptors originate from a woman aged 55 to 70 in good health. CDR3s include the opening cysteine and the closing phenylalanine or tryptophan. The D gene is left open where the match is weak. Expanded clones get a size class; other rows say once, few or many, or leave the size out.

clone_size j_call d_call v_call cdr3_nt cdr3_aa
once TRBJ1-3 TRBD1 TRBV6-6 TGTGGGACAGGGCAAAGCTCTGGAAACACCATATATTTT CGTGQSSGNTIYF
. TRBJ2-5 . TRBV18 TGTGCCAGCTCATATCAAGGGGCAAACCAAGAGACCCAGTACTTC CASSYQGANQETQYF
. TRBJ2-7 . TRBV7-2 TGTGCCAGCAGAACGAGCGGTCTTTCCTACGAGCAGTACTTC CASRTSGLSYEQYF
. TRBJ2-7 . TRBV10-3 TGTGCCACTATGGGTTTGGGCTACGAGCAGTACTTC CATMGLGYEQYF
. TRBJ1-3 . TRBV4-2 TGTGCCAGCAGCCAAGAGCGCCGGAGCAGAAACACCATATATTTT CASSQERRSRNTIYF
. TRBJ1-2 TRBD1 TRBV7-9 TGTGCCAGCAGCTTTGGACAGGGTGGCGGCTACACCTTC CASSFGQGGGYTF
. TRBJ2-7 . TRBV18 TGTGCCAGCTCACCTCCCAACGTATACGAGCAGTACTTC CASSPPNVYEQYF
. TRBJ2-2 . TRBV28 TGTGCCAGCAGTACCGGACAGACCAGACACGGGGAGCTGTTTTTT CASSTGQTRHGELFF
. TRBJ2-5 TRBD1 TRBV28 TGTGCCAGCAGAACGGGACAGGGGGCGGGGGAGACCCAGTACTTC CASRTGQGAGETQYF
. TRBJ1-2 . TRBV2 TGTGCCAGCAGTGAACAGACGAGCTATGGCTACACCTTC CASSEQTSYGYTF
. TRBJ2-7 TRBD2 TRBV7-7 TGTGCTAGCAGCTTGGGACTAGCGGACTCCTACGAGCAGTACTTC CASSLGLADSYEQYF
. TRBJ1-5 TRBD1 TRBV28 TGTGCCAGCACCTCTATCGGGGGACAGGGAAAAGGGCAGCCCCAGCATTTT CASTSIGGQGKGQPQHF
. TRBJ1-1 . TRBV7-2 TGTGCCAGCAGCCCACGTTTATACGGGGGGACTGAAGCTTTCTTT CASSPRLYGGTEAFF
. TRBJ2-7 TRBD1 TRBV18 TGTGCCAGCTCACCACCGGGACAGGGGGGATTAGAGCAGTACTTC CASSPPGQGGLEQYF
. TRBJ1-4 . TRBV4-1 TGCGCCAGCAGCCAAATCTACCGAACAACTAATGAAAAACTGTTTTTT CASSQIYRTTNEKLFF